Presented here are 19 T cell receptor beta chains from one specimen sequenced in a study of identifying expanded T cells in peripheral blood. Only in-frame clones appear in the TCRdb table, and some are missing; sequencing was by immunoSEQ multiplex PCR. The sample shows 100,000 or so clones, 80% to 90% of them seen only once. Sequencing was carried out using blood. Every receptor here comes from a person between 18 and 75 years old in good health.

The chain links TRBV6-4 to TRBJ1-2; TRBD1 matches at 9 bases. Per germline, CDR1 MRHNA and CDR2 SNTAGT. The CDR3 is 15 residues long. V lost 5 bases to trimming and J lost 4 bases; unmatched junction nucleotides: 8. The CDR3 protein is CASSPGTGPSYGYTF. The CDR3 DNA sequence: TGTGCCAGCAGTCCGGGGACAGGGCCCTCCTATGGCTACACCTTC.

The rearrangement joins TRBV30 to TRBJ2-5; no reliable D call. CDR3 size: 12 residues. Trimming pared 2 bases from V and 0 bases from J, leaving 4 bases between. Germline assignment: CDR1 GTSNPN and CDR2 SVGIG (reference sequence). CDR3 DNA sequence: TGTGCCTGGAGTTTCCACCAAGAGACCCAGTACTTC. Encoded protein: CAWSFHQETQYF.

V is TRBV7-9 and J is TRBJ1-6; TRBD1 agrees at 8 bases. The V and J ends lost 5 bases and 6 bases, in that order; junction bases with no gene match: 9. Germline values: CDR1 SEHNR, CDR2 FQNEAQ (reference sequence). The CDR3 contains 16 residues. For the CDR3, the DNA is TGTGCCAGCAGCCGAATGATGGACAGGGCTAATTCACCCCTCCACTTT. Encoded protein: CASSRMMDRANSPLHF.

The chain has TRBV7-9 and TRBJ1-6; D remains ambiguous. V was cut by 6 bases and J by 10 bases, with 16 bases left in between. Looked up from germline, CDR1 is SEHNR and CDR2 is FQNEAQ (reference sequence). This CDR3 region has 14 residues. CDR3 region: CASRRSEGDSPLHF. The CDR3 DNA reads as TGTGCCAGCAGACGCAGTGAGGGTGACTCACCCCTCCACTTT.

CDR3 DNA: TGTGCCAGCAGCCCAAGGCCGGGGGGAATGTGGACTGAAGCTTTCTTT. Residues: CASSPRPGGMWTEAFF. V is TRBV7-9 and J is TRBJ1-1, with TRBD1 as a possible D gene (5 bases). Per the germline V gene, CDR1 is SEHNR and CDR2 is FQNEAQ (reference sequence). This CDR3 is built from 16 residues. Deletions cut 5 bases from V and 5 bases from J, with 21 bases between.

The chain is built from TRBV19 and TRBJ1-5, with D perhaps matching TRBD1 (5 bases). The length of the CDR3 is 16 residues. Germline V lookup: CDR1 LNHDA, CDR2 SQIVND (reference sequence). V lost 0 bases and J lost 7, with 16 bases in between. The CDR3 spells CASSIEVRGSGQPQHF. CDR3 sequence (DNA): TGTGCCAGTAGTATAGAGGTTCGGGGGAGTGGACAGCCCCAGCATTTT.

The chain carries TRBV6-1 and TRBJ2-5; TRBD2 might be the D (6 bases). CDR1 and CDR2 from the germline V gene are MNHNS and SASEGT. Deletions cut 5 bases from V and 4 bases from J, with 11 bases between. The CDR3 runs to 13 residues. The CDR3 protein is CASSLAGRETQYF. CDR3 in DNA: TGTGCCAGCAGTTTGGCGGGGAGAGAGACCCAGTACTTC.

This chain links TRBV9 with TRBJ1-1; D unclear. Trimming stripped 4 bases from V and 4 bases from J, with 11 bases between. Germline V gives CDR1 SGDLS, CDR2 YYNGEE. The CDR3 extends over 13 amino acids. The CDR3 here is CASSPSGLTEAFF. The DNA for the CDR3 is TGTGCCAGCAGCCCTTCAGGTCTCACTGAAGCTTTCTTT.

CDR3 residues: CASSGGSGNTIYF. DNA of the CDR3: TGTGCCAGCAGTGGGGGGTCTGGAAACACCATATATTTT. The chain couples TRBV6-5 to TRBJ1-3, with a tentative D call TRBD1 (5 bases). CDR1 MNHEY and CDR2 SVGAGI come from the germline V gene. The V and J ends lost 5 bases and 1 base respectively, with 6 bases between them. This CDR3 has 13 amino acids.

J is TRBJ2-3 and V is TRBV30, with 9 bases fitting TRBD2. Germline V lookup: CDR1 GTSNPN, CDR2 SVGIG (reference sequence). The trim removed 3 bases at V and 4 bases at J, leaving 8 bases unmatched. This CDR3 spans 15 amino acids. This CDR3 is CAWSRGGGGADTQYF. The CDR3 region has the DNA TGTGCCTGGAGCCGCGGGGGCGGGGGGGCAGATACGCAGTATTTT.

This clone was seen just once. The rearrangement joins TRBV10-3 to TRBJ2-7; 9 nucleotides align to TRBD2. The CDR3 contains 15 residues. V shed 6 bases, J shed 3 bases, and the junction held 9 bases outside the gene matches. CDR1 ENHRY and CDR2 SYGVKD come from the germline V gene. The CDR3 loop is CAIRQSGGTLYEQYF. In DNA form, the CDR3 reads TGTGCCATCAGGCAAAGCGGGGGGACTCTCTACGAGCAGTACTTC.

The V call is TRBV4-1, the J call TRBJ2-7; 8 bases agree with TRBD1. Per germline, CDR1 MGHRA and CDR2 YSYEKL. Losses at the gene ends were 4 bases for V and 7 bases for J; bases not matched to a gene: 3. CDR3 length: 12 amino acids. The CDR3 region is CASSRTGSEQYF. CDR3 coding DNA: TGCGCCAGCAGCCGGACAGGGAGTGAGCAGTACTTC.

This chain connects TRBV7-9 to TRBJ2-7; 13 bases are shared with TRBD2. Germline CDR1 SEHNR, CDR2 FQNEAQ (reference sequence). The CDR3 totals 16 residues. Trimming cost V 4 bases and J 5 bases; bases outside gene matches: 8. The chain's CDR3 is CASSSYGLAGDHEQYF. Here the CDR3 DNA reads TGTGCCAGCAGCTCTTACGGACTAGCGGGAGACCACGAGCAGTACTTC.

This clone turned up a few times. The genes are TRBV7-9 and TRBJ1-1; 8 nucleotides match TRBD1. Germline V gives CDR1 SEHNR, CDR2 FQNEAQ (reference sequence). CDR3 length: 14 residues. V was pared by 4 bases and J by 5 bases, with 6 bases of the junction left unmatched. CDR3 nucleotides: TGTGCCAGCAGCTCAGGACAGGGAGTAACTGAAGCTTTCTTT. Translating it yields CASSSGQGVTEAFF.

J is TRBJ2-7 and V is TRBV10-3, with 10 bases identical to TRBD2. Germline assignment: CDR1 ENHRY and CDR2 SYGVKD. The CDR3 has 16 amino acids. V shed 0 bases, J shed 5 bases, and the junction held 7 bases outside the gene matches. This chain's CDR3 is CAISESRASGRNEQYF. The DNA of the CDR3 is TGTGCCATCAGTGAGTCGCGGGCTAGCGGGAGAAACGAGCAGTACTTC.

This clone was detected a few times. The chain employs TRBV7-9 and TRBJ1-5; unclear D gene. Trimming left V 7 bases short and J 5 bases short, with 9 bases between. CDR3 length: 12 residues. Looked up from germline, CDR1 is SEHNR and CDR2 is FQNEAQ (reference sequence). The CDR3 is CASTRGDQPQHF. CDR3 in DNA: TGTGCCAGCACCCGAGGTGATCAGCCCCAGCATTTT.

The J gene is TRBJ1-3, the V gene TRBV10-3; TRBD1 aligns across 10 bases. From germline, CDR1 is ENHRY and CDR2 SYGVKD. Losses at the gene ends were 11 bases for V and 3 bases for J; bases not matched to a gene: 7. CDR3 length: 14 amino acids. The DNA of the CDR3 is TGTGCCGTAAACGACAGGGGGCTTGGAAACACCATATATTTT. Its protein product is CAVNDRGLGNTIYF.

The J gene is TRBJ2-6, the V gene TRBV19; D call uncertain. V dropped 3 bases and J dropped 0 bases, with 9 bases sitting between them. CDR1 and CDR2 (germline): LNHDA, SQIVND (reference sequence). The CDR3 has 16 amino acids. Written as DNA, the CDR3 is TGTGCCAGTAGTATTACCCCAGGCTCTGGGGCCAACGTCCTGACTTTC. It encodes CASSITPGSGANVLTF.

In its sample, this clone was seen once. This chain uses TRBV6-1 with TRBJ2-5, with a possible D match to TRBD1 (6 bases). The DNA end is more similar to TRBJ2-7, so the J call may be wrong. CDR3 length: 15 amino acids. The V gene's germline CDR1 is MNHNS and CDR2 SASEGT. CDR3 nucleotides: TGTGCCAGCACGCCCGACCCAGGGGCTACCTACGAGCAGTACTTC. It yields the protein CASTPDPGATYEQYF.